Shown below are 15 T cell receptor beta chains from a single sample sequenced in a study of cytotoxic CD8 clonotypes in ibrutinib-treated CLL. The repertoire was sequenced with immunoSEQ multiplex PCR; TCRdb's copy has only in-frame clones and lacks some. Among about 160,000 clones, approximately 90% were seen once, and the ten largest hold around 3%. The sample was PBMCs, taken at disease progression, from a patient treated with ibrutinib. The receptors were sampled from a human donor with chronic lymphocytic leukemia.

This sequence joins TRBV29-1 and TRBJ1-1; D uncertain. V lost 4 bases and J 1 base, leaving 13 bases between the germline ends. Germline V gives CDR1 SQVTM, CDR2 ANQGSEA. CDR3 length equals 14 residues. The CDR3: CSVVGTSSNTEAFF. CDR3 DNA: TGCAGCGTTGTGGGCACCTCCTCGAACACTGAAGCTTTCTTT.

V and J are TRBV5-1 and TRBJ1-5, with D possibly matching TRBD1 (5 bases). Trimming cost V 2 bases and J 1 base, with 10 bases left between them. CDR1 is SGHRS and CDR2 is YFSETQ in the germline V gene. The CDR3 has 15 amino acids. Written as DNA, the CDR3 is TGCGCCAGCAGCTTTAATGGGGCCAGCAATCAGCCCCAGCATTTT. Protein product: CASSFNGASNQPQHF.

Here the CDR3 reads CASSSHQAYEQYF. The CDR3 DNA follows: TGTGCCAGCAGCTCCCATCAAGCCTACGAGCAGTACTTC. The chain is built from TRBV7-9 and TRBJ2-7; D remains ambiguous. CDR1 is SEHNR and CDR2 is FQNEAQ in the germline V gene (reference sequence). V lost 4 bases and J lost 2, with 9 bases in between. This CDR3 has 13 residues.

This chain joins TRBV6-1 and TRBJ1-1; D call uncertain. Germline V lookup: CDR1 MNHNS, CDR2 SASEGT. The V end was cut by 4 bases, the J end by 7 bases, with 16 bases between. The length of the CDR3 is 14 residues. CDR3 nucleotides: TGTGCCAGCAGTGGACATCCCCCCTGGGGTGAAGCTTTCTTT. Amino acid sequence: CASSGHPPWGEAFF.

The J gene is TRBJ2-7, the V gene TRBV9, with 9 bases matching TRBD1. Germline lookup yields CDR1 SGDLS and CDR2 YYNGEE. This CDR3 has 14 residues. Losses at the gene ends were 2 bases for V and 2 bases for J; bases not matched to a gene: 2. The CDR3 coding sequence is TGTGCCAGCAGCGTGACAGGGGGGACCTACGAGCAGTACTTC. Translated, it gives CASSVTGGTYEQYF.

Points on this clone: Other DNA sequences in the same sample also yield this CDR3. This rearrangement joins TRBV7-2 to TRBJ1-1; 7 bases are a match to TRBD1. This CDR3 is built from 14 residues. V gave up 5 bases and J gave up 2 bases; unmatched junction bases: 5. Germline V lookup: CDR1 SGHTA, CDR2 FQGNSA. The CDR3 sequence is CASSPQGGNTEAFF. Written as DNA, the CDR3 is TGTGCCAGCAGCCCCCAGGGGGGAAACACTGAAGCTTTCTTT.

J is TRBJ2-7 and V is TRBV27, with D maybe TRBD1 (6 bases). The CDR3 totals 15 residues. V lost 0 bases, J lost 1 base, and 10 bases lay in between. Germline loops: CDR1 MNHEY, CDR2 SMNVEV (reference sequence). CDR3 loop: CASSLSRDISYEQYF. DNA of the CDR3: TGTGCCAGCAGTTTATCCCGGGACATATCCTACGAGCAGTACTTC.

This clone was found once. The chain combines TRBV29-1 with TRBJ2-7; 11 nucleotides match TRBD2. Looked up from germline, CDR1 is SQVTM and CDR2 is ANQGSEA. This CDR3 region has 15 residues. The V segment lost 0 bases and the J segment 4 bases; nucleotides outside the gene matches: 5. The CDR3 protein is CSVEDWTSGRYEQYF. The CDR3 DNA reads as TGCAGCGTTGAAGATTGGACTAGCGGGCGATACGAGCAGTACTTC.

The chain employs TRBV11-2 and TRBJ2-5; 8 positions agree with TRBD1. Trimming took 5 bases from V and 9 from J; bases not matched to a gene: 8. The germline CDR1 and CDR2 sequences are SGHAT and FQNNGV. The CDR3 runs 13 residues. CDR3 sequence (DNA): TGTGCCAGCAGCGCCGACAGGGGCCCGTCCCAGTACTTC. Translating gives CASSADRGPSQYF.

The rearrangement uses TRBV14 and TRBJ2-7, with D perhaps TRBD1 (6 bases). The germline V gene encodes CDR1 SGHDN and CDR2 FVKESK. The CDR3 loop spans 14 amino acids. V lost 0 bases and J lost 7, with 13 bases in between. CDR3 protein: CASSQDLGAGEQYF. As DNA, the CDR3 is TGTGCCAGCAGCCAAGATCTGGGGGCAGGGGAGCAGTACTTC.

The rearrangement joins TRBV28 to TRBJ2-1, with D unclear. The CDR3 is made up of 12 amino acids. Germline CDR1 reads MDHEN; CDR2 reads SYDVKM. V lost 3 bases to trimming and J lost 12 bases, with 12 bases between them. In nucleotides, the CDR3 is TGTGCCAGCAGTTTGGATCGGTGGGGGCAGTTCTTC. Its translation: CASSLDRWGQFF.

This clone was seen a few times. The V call is TRBV27, the J call TRBJ1-5, with D uncertain. The CDR3 covers 14 residues. Trimming stripped 6 bases from V and 3 bases from J, with 12 bases between. The germline V gene has CDR1 MNHEY and CDR2 SMNVEV (reference sequence). The CDR3 DNA is TGTGCCAGCAGGGCGGGCGGGGTCAATCAGCCCCAGCATTTT. This sequence encodes CASRAGGVNQPQHF.

This clone has only a few counts. The V gene is TRBV7-2, the J gene TRBJ2-5; D ambiguous. The CDR3 totals 16 residues. CDR1 and CDR2 from the germline V gene are SGHTA and FQGNSA. The V end lost 2 bases, the J end lost 2 bases, and 15 bases lay between the germline ends. The CDR3 bases are TGTGCCAGCAGCTTAAACATTCCTTCCCCACAAGAGACCCAGTACTTC. Its translation is CASSLNIPSPQETQYF.

The J gene is TRBJ2-5, the V gene TRBV27; D is perhaps TRBD2 (5 bases). From germline, CDR1 is MNHEY and CDR2 SMNVEV (reference sequence). The CDR3 length is 14 residues. The V end was cut by 5 bases, the J end by 1 base, with 11 bases between. The CDR3 DNA reads TGTGCCAGCAGTCCCAATCGGGGCCAAGAGACCCAGTACTTC. Translating it yields CASSPNRGQETQYF.

The chain uses TRBV5-1 and TRBJ2-1; 9 nucleotides align to TRBD2. J gave up 2 bases and V 2 bases, and 5 bases lay outside the gene matches. The CDR3 has 16 amino acids. The germline V gene encodes CDR1 SGHRS and CDR2 YFSETQ. The CDR3 spells CASSFRLAEAYNEQFF. CDR3 bases: TGCGCCAGCAGCTTCAGACTAGCGGAGGCCTACAATGAGCAGTTCTTC.